This paragraph covers one T cell receptor beta chain sequence. What it recognizes is unknown. Being one base from a much bigger clone, this may be a read error. Constant-region reverse primers amplified full-length variable regions, followed by semi-nested Nested Universal Primer A PCR. Via MiXCR, TCRdb re-called the 5' RACE reads, giving one row per CDR3 protein. The data show 25,000 to 35,000 distinct CDR3 sequences, approximately 25% seen once. The memory fraction was CD4+CD45RO+CD25- cells. Study conclusions and caveats: Tumor Treg TCRs overlapped most with tumor naive CD4+ cells. The larger cohort examined one V-J beta rearrangement, not whole repertoires.

Sequencing was done on a sample of memory CD4+ T cells sorted from blood. Subset denoted: memory CD4+ T cells, CD4+CD45RO+CD25-. This TCR came from a female donor with breast cancer.

The DNA of the CDR3 is TGTGCCAGCAGTTCCCGGGACAGGCGCTACGAGCAGTTCTTC. It translates to CASSSRDRRYEQFF. This chain links TRBV27 with TRBJ2-1; TRBD1 matches at 8 bases. The trim removed 4 bases at V and 10 bases at J, leaving 9 bases unmatched. Germline lookup yields CDR1 MNHEY and CDR2 SMNVEV (reference sequence). The CDR3 is 14 residues long.